This T cell receptor (beta chain) was recovered during a study of OX40 agonist ivuxolimab in advanced cancers. Study-level background: Ivuxolimab was an agonistic, fully human IgG2 monoclonal antibody directed against OX40 (CD134), a costimulatory receptor. Intravenous ivuxolimab was administered to patients every 2 weeks at six dose levels: 0.01, 0.1, 0.3, 1.5, 3 and 10 mg/kg. Among the 50 to 55 dose-escalation patients, about 20 had hepatocellular carcinoma, roughly 15 melanoma, 9 renal cell carcinoma and 9 head and neck cancer. In the dose-escalation cohort, 65% to 90% of patients were male, and the mean age was approximately 55 years, with a range of about 20 to 90. Patients were allowed to have had prior anti-PD-1, anti-PD-L1 or anti-CTLA-4 therapy, and 30% to 40% of the dose-escalation patients had been treated with checkpoint inhibitors. Partial responses occurred in three dose-escalation patients, of whom one had hepatocellular carcinoma and two had cutaneous melanoma. The point of sequencing TCRbeta in the periphery was to test whether ivuxolimab changed TCR sequence diversity and drove clonal T-cell expansion. The paper describes the monotherapy dose-escalation part (N of about 50 patients) of the phase I trial of ivuxolimab.

For this clone: Which antigen it targets is not known. It has no much larger one-base neighbor in the sample; base qualities were not kept.

To sequence the TCRbeta CDR3 region, genomic DNA was isolated from the sorted cells. The immunoSEQ Assay was used to sequence the TCRbeta CDR3 regions. In TCRdb, the immuneACCESS table is reduced to in-frame sequences with V and J assigned. These tables do not hold every clone; where another copy was compared, an unresolved V gene accounts for under half, and the others remain unexplained. The sample table shows tens of thousands of clones, and about 90% are seen once. Jointly, the top ten make up around 25% of the sample. V lost 7 bases and J lost 2 bases; the stretch between them is 11 bases long. The CDR3 sequence holds 13 residues, the cysteine and phenylalanine included. Only the CDR3 part of the read is kept: 39 bases, read in frame from the first base. Reading the germline V gene (reference sequence) gives CDR1 MNHEY and CDR2 SMNVEV. Points the paper makes about the study in general: In the 0.1-3.0 mg/kg groups, partial responders were among the patients with the lowest normalized peripheral clonal expansion, particularly in CD8+ T cells. After ivuxolimab, expanded clones were on average more numerous among CD8+ T cells than among CD4+ T cells. At doses from 0.1 to 3.0 mg/kg, clonal expansion was seen in both CD4+ and CD8+ blood T cells between baseline and week 6. Low levels of normalized T-cell clonal expansion were also seen in some patients who did not respond. The antigen specificity of the peripheral T cells that underwent clonal expansion was not determined.

The trial excluded patients who had a history of autoimmune disease or who were on systemic immunosuppression. Peripheral blood for TCR sequencing was collected from all dose cohorts at baseline, on cycle 4 day 1, and on cycle 7 day 1. The samples were drawn from a first-in-human, open-label, multicenter phase I dose-escalation trial of ivuxolimab. Adults with locally advanced or metastatic melanoma, renal cell carcinoma, hepatocellular carcinoma or head and neck squamous cell carcinoma were enrolled in the trial. Before TCR sequencing, CD4+ T cells and CD8+ T cells from peripheral blood were sorted into separate populations.

The chain links TRBV27 with TRBJ1-1; no D gene is confidently identified. This TCR was sampled from an adult with an advanced solid tumor such as melanoma, head and neck, liver or kidney cancer. Sequenced material: CD4+ or CD8+ T cells sorted from blood, taken in a trial of the OX40 agonist ivuxolimab. Here is the DNA: TGTGCCAGCAAGCTTGCCTTAAACACTGAAGCTTTCTTT. Its coded protein is CASKLALNTEAFF.